This TCR beta chain was identified during a study of T cells after yellow fever vaccination. Study at large: Preparation used SMART-Seq v4 Ultra Low Input for the low-cell-number fractions. Study-wide results and limits: Repertoires obtained by FACS sorting could include abundant clonotypes that entered as contaminants from the bulk population.

V trimming: 2 bases; J trimming: 5 bases; junction bases outside the gene matches: 16. Germline-derived CDR1 and CDR2 are SGHAT and FQDESV (reference sequence). This CDR3 has 19 residues. A single record per CDR3 protein comes from TCRdb applying MiXCR to the 5' RACE reads. The repertoire includes under 600,000 distinct CDR3 sequences, about a fifth of them detected once, and about 17% sits in the top ten. This clonotype was detected many times. What it binds is unknown. The receptor was isolated from a man younger than 30 who received the YFV17D yellow fever vaccine. V gene TRBV11-1 combines with J gene TRBJ2-5; 11 nucleotides match TRBD1. Source: PBMCs, taken roughly 20 days after the first yellow fever vaccination. CDR3 sequence (DNA): TGTGCCAGCAGCTTATCGGCCCGGACAGGGGGCCGGTCAATGGAGACCCAGTACTTC. Encoded protein: CASSLSARTGGRSMETQYF. Using reference TRBV11-1 and TRBJ2-5 for the parts outside the CDR3, the full variable domain is EAEVAQSPRYKITEKSQAVAFWCDPISGHATLYWYRQILGQGPELLVQFQDESVVDDSQLPKDRFSAERLKGVDSTLKIQPAELGDSAMYLCASSLSARTGGRSMETQYFGPGTRLLVL.